This T cell receptor (beta chain) emerged from a study of shared clonotypes between healthy human individuals. With regard to this clone: Antigen unknown.

Whole-study findings and limits: A generally larger estimated richness was seen in naive subsets than in memory subsets.

Each cell subset's genomic DNA was divided evenly among several immunoSEQ plates. Study processing details: Filtering differed, since immunoSEQ gave only junction sequences and no quality scores. Sequencing was performed with immunoSEQ multiplex PCR; in TCRdb, only in-frame clones are kept and a portion is missing. From that table come the V and J calls and clone size; the DNA was used to work out D and trimming. This table has about 2 million clones, roughly 95% appearing once. This TCR was sampled from a man between 18 and 35 years old in good health. The sequenced material came from naive CD4+ T cells sorted from blood. Subset: CD45RA+ positively selected.

The chain's CDR3 is CASGIGQGQETQYF. CDR3 DNA sequence: TGTGCTAGTGGTATCGGACAGGGTCAAGAGACCCAGTACTTC. The genes are TRBV12-5 and TRBJ2-5, with 8 bases matching TRBD1. With V trimmed by 5 bases and J by 2 bases, 4 bases remained unmatched. The germline V gene has CDR1 LGHNT and CDR2 FRNRAP. The CDR3 has 14 amino acids.